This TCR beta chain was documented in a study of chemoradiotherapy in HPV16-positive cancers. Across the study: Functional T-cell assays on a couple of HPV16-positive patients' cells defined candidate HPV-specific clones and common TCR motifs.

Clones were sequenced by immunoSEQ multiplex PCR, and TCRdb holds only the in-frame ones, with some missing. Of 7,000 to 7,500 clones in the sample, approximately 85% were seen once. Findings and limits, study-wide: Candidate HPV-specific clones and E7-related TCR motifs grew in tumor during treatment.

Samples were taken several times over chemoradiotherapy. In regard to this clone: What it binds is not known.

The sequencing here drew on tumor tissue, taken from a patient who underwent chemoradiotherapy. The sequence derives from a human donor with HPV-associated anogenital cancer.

CDR3 DNA sequence: TGTGCCAGCAGTGAGCGCTCAGGGGGCAATCCCCCCCAGCATTTT. Its translation is CASSERSGGNPPQHF. This sequence joins TRBV2 and TRBJ1-5; 8 bases line up with TRBD1. The V segment lost 3 bases and the J segment 10 bases; nucleotides outside the gene matches: 11. Germline V CDR1 and CDR2: SNHLY, FYNNEI. The CDR3 spans 15 residues. Based on the CDR3 plus reference TRBV2 and TRBJ1-5, the full variable domain is EPEVTQTPSHQVTQMGQEVILRCVPISNHLYFYWYRQILGQKVEFLVSFYNNEISEKSEIFDDQFSVERPDGSNFTLKIRSTKLEDSAMYFCASSERSGGNPPQHFGDGTRLSIL.